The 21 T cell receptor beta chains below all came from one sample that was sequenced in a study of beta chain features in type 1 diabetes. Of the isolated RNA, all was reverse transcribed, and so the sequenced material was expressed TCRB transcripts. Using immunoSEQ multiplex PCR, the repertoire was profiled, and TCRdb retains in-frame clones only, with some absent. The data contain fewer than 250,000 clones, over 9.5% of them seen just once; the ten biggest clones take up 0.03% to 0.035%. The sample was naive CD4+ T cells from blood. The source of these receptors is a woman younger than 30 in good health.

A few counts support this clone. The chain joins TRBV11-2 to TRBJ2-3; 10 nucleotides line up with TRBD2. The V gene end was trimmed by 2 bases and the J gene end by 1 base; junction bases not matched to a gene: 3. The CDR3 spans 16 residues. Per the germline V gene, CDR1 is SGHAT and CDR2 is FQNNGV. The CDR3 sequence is CASSLSAGGGTDTQYF. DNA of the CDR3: TGTGCCAGCAGCTTATCAGCGGGGGGGGGCACAGATACGCAGTATTTT.

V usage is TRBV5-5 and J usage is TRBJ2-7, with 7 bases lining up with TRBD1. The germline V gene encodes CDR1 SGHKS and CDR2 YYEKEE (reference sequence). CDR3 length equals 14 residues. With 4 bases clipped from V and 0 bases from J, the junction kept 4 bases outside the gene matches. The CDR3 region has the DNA TGTGCCAGCAGCCTAGGGACAGTCTCCTACGAGCAGTACTTC. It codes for CASSLGTVSYEQYF.

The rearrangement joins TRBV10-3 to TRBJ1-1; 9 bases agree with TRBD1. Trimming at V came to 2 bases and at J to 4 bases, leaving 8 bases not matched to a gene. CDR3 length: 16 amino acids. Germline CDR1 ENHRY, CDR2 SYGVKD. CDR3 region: CAISEHRGQGGTEAFF. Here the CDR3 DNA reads TGTGCCATCAGTGAGCATCGGGGACAGGGCGGCACTGAAGCTTTCTTT.

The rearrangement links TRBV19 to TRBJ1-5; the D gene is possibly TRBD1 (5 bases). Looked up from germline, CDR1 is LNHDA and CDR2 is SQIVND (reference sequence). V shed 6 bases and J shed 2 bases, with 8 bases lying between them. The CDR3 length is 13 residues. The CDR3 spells CASSGRGNQPQHF. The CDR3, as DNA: TGTGCCAGTAGCGGCAGGGGCAATCAGCCCCAGCATTTT.

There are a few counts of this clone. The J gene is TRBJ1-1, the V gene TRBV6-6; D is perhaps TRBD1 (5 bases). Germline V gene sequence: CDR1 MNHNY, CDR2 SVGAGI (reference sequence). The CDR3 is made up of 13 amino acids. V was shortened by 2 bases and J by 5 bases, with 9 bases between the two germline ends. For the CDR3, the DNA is TGTGCCAGCAGTTACGGGGGACTGACTGAAGCTTTCTTT. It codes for CASSYGGLTEAFF.

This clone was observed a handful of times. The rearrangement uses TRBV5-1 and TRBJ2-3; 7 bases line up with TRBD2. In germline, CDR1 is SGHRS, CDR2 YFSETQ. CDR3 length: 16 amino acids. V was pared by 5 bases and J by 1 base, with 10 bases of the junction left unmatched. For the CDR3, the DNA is TGCGCCAGCAGGCTGGACGGGAGGCTCGGCACAGATACGCAGTATTTT. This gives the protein CASRLDGRLGTDTQYF.

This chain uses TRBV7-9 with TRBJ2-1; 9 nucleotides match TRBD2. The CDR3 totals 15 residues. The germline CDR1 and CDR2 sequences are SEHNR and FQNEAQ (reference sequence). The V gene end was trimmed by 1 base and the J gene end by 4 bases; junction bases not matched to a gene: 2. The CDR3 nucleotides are TGTGCCAGCAGCTTAGTAGCGGGGGTGTACAATGAGCAGTTCTTC. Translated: CASSLVAGVYNEQFF. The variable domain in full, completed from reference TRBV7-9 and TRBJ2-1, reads DTGVSQNPRHKITKRGQNVTFRCDPISEHNRLYWYRQTLGQGPEFLTYFQNEAQLEKSRLLSDRFSAERPKGSFSTLEIQRTEQGDSAMYLCASSLVAGVYNEQFFGPGTRLTVL.

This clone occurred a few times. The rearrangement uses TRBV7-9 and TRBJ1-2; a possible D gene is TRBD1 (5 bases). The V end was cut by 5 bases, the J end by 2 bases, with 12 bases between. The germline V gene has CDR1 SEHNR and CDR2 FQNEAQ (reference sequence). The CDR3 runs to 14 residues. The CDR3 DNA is TGTGCCAGCAGCCCTGGCGGGACCAACTATGGCTACACCTTC. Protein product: CASSPGGTNYGYTF.

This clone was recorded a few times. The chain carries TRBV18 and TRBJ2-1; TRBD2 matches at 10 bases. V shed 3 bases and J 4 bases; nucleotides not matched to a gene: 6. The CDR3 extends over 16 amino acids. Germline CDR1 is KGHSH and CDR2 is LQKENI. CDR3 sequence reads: CASSPNGLAVYNEQFF. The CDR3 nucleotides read TGTGCCAGCTCACCCAACGGACTAGCGGTGTACAATGAGCAGTTCTTC.

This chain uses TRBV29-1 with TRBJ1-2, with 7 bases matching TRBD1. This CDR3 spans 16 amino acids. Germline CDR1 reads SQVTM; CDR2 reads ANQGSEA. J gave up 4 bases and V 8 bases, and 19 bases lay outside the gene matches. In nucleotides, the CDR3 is TGCAGCACCCGTATCTTTGACAGGGATTTCATCTATGGCTACACCTTC. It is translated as CSTRIFDRDFIYGYTF.

The chain's CDR3 is CASSAQDRDTQYF. The CDR3 DNA sequence: TGTGCCAGCAGTGCTCAGGACAGAGATACGCAGTATTTT. This chain joins TRBV6-5 and TRBJ2-3; tentatively, D is TRBD1 (6 bases). Between the trimmed V and J ends, which lost 5 bases and 5 bases, there was a span of 11 bases. Germline V gene sequence: CDR1 MNHEY, CDR2 SVGAGI. The CDR3 extends over 13 amino acids.

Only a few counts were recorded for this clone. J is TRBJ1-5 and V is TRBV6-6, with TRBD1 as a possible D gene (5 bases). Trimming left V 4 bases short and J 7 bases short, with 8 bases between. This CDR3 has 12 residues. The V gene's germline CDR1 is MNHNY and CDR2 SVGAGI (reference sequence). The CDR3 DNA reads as TGTGCCAGCAGTTCCCAGGGACAGCCCCAGCATTTT. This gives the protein CASSSQGQPQHF.

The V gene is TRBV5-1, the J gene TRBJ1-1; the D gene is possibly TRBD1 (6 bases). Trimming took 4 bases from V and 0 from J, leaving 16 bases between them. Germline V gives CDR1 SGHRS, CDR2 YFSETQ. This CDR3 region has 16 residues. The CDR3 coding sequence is TGCGCCAGCAGCCCAACCCCGACAGGAATGAACACTGAAGCTTTCTTT. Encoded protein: CASSPTPTGMNTEAFF. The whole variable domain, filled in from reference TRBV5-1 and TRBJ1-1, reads KAGVTQTPRYLIKTRGQQVTLSCSPISGHRSVSWYQQTPGQGLQFLFEYFSETQRNKGNFPGRFSGRQFSNSRSEMNVSTLELGDSALYLCASSPTPTGMNTEAFFGQGTRLTVV.

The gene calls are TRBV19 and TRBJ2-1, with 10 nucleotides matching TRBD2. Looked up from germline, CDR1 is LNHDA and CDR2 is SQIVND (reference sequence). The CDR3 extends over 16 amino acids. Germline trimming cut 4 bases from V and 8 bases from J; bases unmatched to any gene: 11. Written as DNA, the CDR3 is TGTGCCAGTAGTAATTCTCCTAGCGGGAGCATCGATGAGCAGTTCTTC. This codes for CASSNSPSGSIDEQFF.

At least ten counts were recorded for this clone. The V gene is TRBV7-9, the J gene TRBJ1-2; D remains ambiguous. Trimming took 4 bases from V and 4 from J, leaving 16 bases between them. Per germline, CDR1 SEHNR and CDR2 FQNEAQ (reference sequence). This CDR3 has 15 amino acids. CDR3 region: CASSYSGREVYGYTF. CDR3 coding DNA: TGTGCCAGCAGCTACTCGGGGAGGGAAGTCTATGGCTACACCTTC.

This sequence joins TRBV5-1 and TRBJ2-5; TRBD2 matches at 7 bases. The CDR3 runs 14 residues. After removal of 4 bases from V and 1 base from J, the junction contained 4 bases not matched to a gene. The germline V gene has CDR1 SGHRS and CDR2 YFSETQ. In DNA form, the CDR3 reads TGCGCCAGCAGCCTTAGCGGGTCCCAAGAGACCCAGTACTTC. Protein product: CASSLSGSQETQYF.

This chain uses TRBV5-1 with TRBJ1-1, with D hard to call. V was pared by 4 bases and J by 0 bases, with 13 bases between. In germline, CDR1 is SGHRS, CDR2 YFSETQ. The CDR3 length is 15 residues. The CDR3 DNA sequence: TGCGCCAGCAGCCTAAAAGCTTTCATGAACACTGAAGCTTTCTTT. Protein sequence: CASSLKAFMNTEAFF.

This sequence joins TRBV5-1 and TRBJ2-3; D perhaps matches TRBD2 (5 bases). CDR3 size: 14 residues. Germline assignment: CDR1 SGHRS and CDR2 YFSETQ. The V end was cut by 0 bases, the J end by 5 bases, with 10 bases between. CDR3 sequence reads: CASSLVDRGDTQYF. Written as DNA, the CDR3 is TGCGCCAGCAGCTTGGTTGACCGGGGAGATACGCAGTATTTT. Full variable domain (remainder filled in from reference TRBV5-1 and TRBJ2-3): KAGVTQTPRYLIKTRGQQVTLSCSPISGHRSVSWYQQTPGQGLQFLFEYFSETQRNKGNFPGRFSGRQFSNSRSEMNVSTLELGDSALYLCASSLVDRGDTQYFGPGTRLTVL.

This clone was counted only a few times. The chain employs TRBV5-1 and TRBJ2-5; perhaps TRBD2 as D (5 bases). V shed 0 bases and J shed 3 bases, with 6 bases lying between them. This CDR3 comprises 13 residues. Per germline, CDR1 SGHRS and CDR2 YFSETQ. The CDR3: CASSLDGKETQYF. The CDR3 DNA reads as TGCGCCAGCAGCTTGGACGGGAAAGAGACCCAGTACTTC.

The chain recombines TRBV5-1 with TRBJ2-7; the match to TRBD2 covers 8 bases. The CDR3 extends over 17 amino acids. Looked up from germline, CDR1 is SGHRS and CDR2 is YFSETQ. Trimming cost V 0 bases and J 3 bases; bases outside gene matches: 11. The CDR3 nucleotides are TGCGCCAGCAGCTTGGCCCGTGGCGGGGGGCTTAACTACGAGCAGTACTTC. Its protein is CASSLARGGGLNYEQYF.

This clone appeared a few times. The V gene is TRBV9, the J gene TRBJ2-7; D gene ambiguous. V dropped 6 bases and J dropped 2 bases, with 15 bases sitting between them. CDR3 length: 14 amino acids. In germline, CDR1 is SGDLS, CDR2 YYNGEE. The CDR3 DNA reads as TGTGCCAGCACACCTGCTGAAAGCCCCTACGAGCAGTACTTC. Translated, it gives CASTPAESPYEQYF.